Here is one TCR beta chain with its context. Its antigen is unknown. Germline V gene sequence: CDR1 DFQATT, CDR2 SNEGSKA (reference sequence). The CDR3 loop spans 11 amino acids. V was trimmed by 0 bases and J by 3 bases, leaving 2 bases between them. This sample is part of a study of T cells in localized non-small cell lung cancer. General study results and limits: Appearance in adjacent lung was seen for a median 57 of the top 100 tumor clones. T cell clonality was highest in uninvolved adjacent lung, above tumor. Among blood samples, higher T cell density accompanied longer overall survival.

Using immunoSEQ multiplex PCR, the repertoire was profiled, and TCRdb retains in-frame clones only, with some absent. The sample contains tens of thousands of clones, 70% to 90% of which appear only once. The sequencing used peripheral blood, collected before any cancer treatment. The sequence came from a woman aged 40-69 years with stage I lung adenocarcinoma. The chain links TRBV20-1 to TRBJ2-5; D not resolved. CDR3: CSAREEETQYF. As DNA, the CDR3 is TGCAGTGCTAGAGAAGAAGAGACCCAGTACTTC.